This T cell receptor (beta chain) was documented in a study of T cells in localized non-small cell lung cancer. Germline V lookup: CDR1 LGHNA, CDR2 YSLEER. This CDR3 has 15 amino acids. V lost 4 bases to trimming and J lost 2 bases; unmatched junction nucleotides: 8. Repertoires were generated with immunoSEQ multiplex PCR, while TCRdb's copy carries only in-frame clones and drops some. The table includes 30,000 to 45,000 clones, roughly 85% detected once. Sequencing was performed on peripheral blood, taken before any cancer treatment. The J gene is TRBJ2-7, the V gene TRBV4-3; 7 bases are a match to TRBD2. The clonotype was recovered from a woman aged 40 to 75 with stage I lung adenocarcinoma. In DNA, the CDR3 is TGCGCCAGCAGCCTACGGGCTAGCGGCCCCTACGAGCAGTACTTC. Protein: CASSLRASGPYEQYF.